The rows below give T cell receptor beta chains drawn from one sample of a study of T cells in localized non-small cell lung cancer. Assay used: immunoSEQ multiplex PCR; TCRdb lists only in-frame clones, some missing. Of tens of thousands of clones in the sample, 84% are singletons; the top ten hold approximately 15%. The sequenced sample was peripheral blood, obtained before any cancer treatment. Receptor source: a female donor of 60 years or more with stage I lung adenocarcinoma. Each CDR3 is given with its conserved first and last residue. The order of the fields is CDR3 length, D gene, V gene, J gene, clone size, CDR3 protein, CDR3 DNA. A D gene is named only where the DNA matches it firmly. Expanded clones are given a class, and other clones once, few, many or no size at all.

>15|TRBD2|TRBV11-2|TRBJ2-1|.
CASSPGLAGLNEQFF
TGTGCCAGCAGCCCAGGACTAGCGGGTCTGAATGAGCAGTTCTTC
>14|.|TRBV30|TRBJ2-3|.
CAWRGHRGTDTQYF
TGTGCCTGGAGGGGACATAGGGGCACAGATACGCAGTATTTT
>12|.|TRBV11-2|TRBJ1-2|few
CASTGMSYGYTF
TGTGCCAGCACAGGGATGTCCTATGGCTACACCTTC
>17|.|TRBV19|TRBJ1-1|.
CASSIAGVAVGNTEAFF
TGTGCCAGTAGTATTGCCGGCGTTGCCGTCGGTAACACTGAAGCTTTCTTT
>15|.|TRBV5-1|TRBJ2-7|.
CASSSGGTAHYEQYF
TGCGCCAGCAGCTCGGGGGGGACAGCGCACTACGAGCAGTACTTC
>14|.|TRBV5-1|TRBJ2-2|few
CASSWDTNTGELFF
TGCGCCAGCAGCTGGGACACTAACACCGGGGAGCTGTTTTTT
>11|.|TRBV6-1|TRBJ2-2|.
CASISSGELFF
TGTGCCAGCATTAGTTCCGGGGAGCTGTTTTTT
>14|.|TRBV25-1|TRBJ1-2|.
CASSESGASYGYTF
TGTGCCAGCAGTGAATCGGGGGCTAGCTATGGCTACACCTTC
>14|.|TRBV5-1|TRBJ2-2|.
CASSLGPNTGELFF
TGCGCCAGCAGCCTGGGACCGAACACCGGGGAGCTGTTTTTT
>12|.|TRBV29-1|TRBJ1-2|.
CSVEKQVYGYTF
TGCAGCGTTGAGAAGCAGGTCTATGGCTACACCTTC
>17|TRBD2|TRBV6-1|TRBJ2-1|.
CASSEAGPSGSRVEQFF
TGTGCCAGCAGTGAAGCTGGCCCTAGCGGGAGTAGAGTTGAGCAGTTCTTC
>15|.|TRBV9|TRBJ2-7|.
CASSVGGGISYEQYF
TGTGCCAGCAGCGTGGGAGGGGGCATCTCCTACGAGCAGTACTTC
>14|.|TRBV6-6|TRBJ2-7|.
CASSYSSQGYEQYF
TGTGCCAGCAGTTACTCTTCTCAGGGGTACGAGCAGTACTTC
>13|.|TRBV19|TRBJ1-2|few
CASTLWRERGYTF
TGTGCCAGTACCTTATGGAGGGAGAGGGGCTACACCTTC
>14|TRBD1|TRBV6-5|TRBJ1-3|.
CASSWDSSGNTIYF
TGTGCCAGCAGTTGGGACAGCTCTGGAAACACCATATATTTT
>16|TRBD2|TRBV6-6|TRBJ2-7|.
CASSYLMTSSPYEQYF
TGTGCCAGCAGTTACTTGATGACTAGCTCCCCCTACGAGCAGTACTTC
>16|.|TRBV5-1|TRBJ1-4|.
CASSSEGALNWEKLFF
TGCGCCAGCAGCTCCGAAGGGGCCTTAAACTGGGAAAAACTGTTTTTT
>15|.|TRBV5-6|TRBJ2-5|.
CASSQTWGFKETQYF
TGTGCCAGCAGTCAAACGTGGGGCTTTAAAGAGACCCAGTACTTC
>16|TRBD2|TRBV5-1|TRBJ2-3|.
CASSLEREGGTDTQYF
TGCGCCAGCAGCCTGGAGCGGGAGGGGGGCACAGATACGCAGTATTTT
>15|.|TRBV7-3|TRBJ2-2|.
CASSPNGGFTGELFF
TGTGCCAGCAGCCCAAACGGGGGATTCACCGGGGAGCTGTTTTTT
>15|.|TRBV2|TRBJ1-5|few
CASRPGGHSNQPQHF
TGTGCCAGCAGGCCGGGGGGCCATAGCAATCAGCCCCAGCATTTT
>17|TRBD2|TRBV9|TRBJ2-3|few
CASSVGLAGGRTDTQYF
TGTGCCAGCAGCGTAGGTCTAGCGGGGGGGAGGACAGATACGCAGTATTTT
>14|.|TRBV11-2|TRBJ2-7|.
CASSHSGNPYEQYF
TGTGCCAGCAGCCACTCGGGCAATCCCTACGAGCAGTACTTC
>16|TRBD1|TRBV11-2|TRBJ2-7|once
CASSLAFRTGGHEQYF
TGTGCCAGCAGCTTAGCATTCAGGACAGGGGGCCACGAGCAGTACTTC
>14|.|TRBV5-1|TRBJ2-1|.
CASSLGTRYNEQFF
TGCGCCAGCAGCTTGGGGACCCGATACAATGAGCAGTTCTTC
>15|.|TRBV6-6|TRBJ1-3|.
CASSYFDLQRDTIYF
TGTGCCAGCAGTTACTTTGACCTCCAGAGGGACACCATATATTTT
>15|.|TRBV9|TRBJ2-1|.
CASSLEGVNYNEQFF
TGTGCCAGCAGCCTTGAGGGAGTGAACTACAATGAGCAGTTCTTC
>15|TRBD2|TRBV6-1|TRBJ2-7|.
CASRDTSGPSYEQYF
TGTGCCAGCAGGGATACTAGCGGGCCGTCCTACGAGCAGTACTTC
>15|.|TRBV29-1|TRBJ1-1|few
CSVEGRAGRRTEAFF
TGCAGCGTTGAAGGTCGGGCCGGGAGGAGGACTGAAGCTTTCTTT
>16|TRBD1|TRBV14|TRBJ2-7|.
CASSQENRDRNYEQYF
TGTGCCAGCAGCCAGGAGAACCGGGACAGGAACTACGAGCAGTACTTC
>15|TRBD1|TRBV19|TRBJ1-2|.
CASSPQTETGRSYTF
TGTGCCAGTAGTCCCCAGACGGAGACAGGGCGAAGCTACACCTTC
>14|.|TRBV5-1|TRBJ2-5|.
CASSLATSRETQYF
TGCGCCAGCAGCTTGGCGACTAGTCGGGAGACCCAGTACTTC